This T cell receptor (beta chain) appears in the sequencing data of a study of blood T cell repertoires in COVID-19. Study-level background: PBMCs, B-cell-depleted T cells, or T cells were the source of the cDNA or gDNA that made up the material.

As handled by the study authors: Reference gene primer amplification gave nucleated cell count estimates. Repertoires were generated with immunoSEQ multiplex PCR, while TCRdb's copy carries only in-frame clones and drops some. That table supplies the V and J calls and clone size; D and trimming were determined from the DNA. The repertoire holds 15,000 or so clones, 85% to 95% seen once, with under 9% in the top ten. The germline V gene encodes CDR1 PRHDT and CDR2 FYEKMQ (reference sequence). J was trimmed by 5 bases and V by 5 bases; bases with no gene match: 4. The CDR3 consists of 13 residues. This chain uses TRBV13 with TRBJ1-1; TRBD1 matches at 8 bases. Sequenced sample: peripheral blood. This TCR was sampled from a human donor with active COVID-19. The donor label of this sample is uncertain. CDR3 region: CASSRTGRTEAFF. Here the CDR3 DNA reads TGTGCCAGCAGCCGGACAGGGAGGACTGAAGCTTTCTTT.